The 2 T cell receptor beta chains listed next were all sequenced from one sample in a study of T cells after yellow fever vaccination. TCRdb re-derived calls from the 5' RACE reads in MiXCR, one entry per CDR3 protein. The data contain under 350,000 distinct CDR3 sequences, approximately 4% of them seen just once; the ten biggest clones take up just under 25%. The material was PBMCs, obtained 5 days after the yellow fever booster vaccination. All receptors come from a man aged 18 to 35 who received the YFV17D yellow fever vaccine.

This clonotype was recorded many times. The rearrangement links TRBV20-1 to TRBJ2-5; D might be TRBD1 or TRBD2, each matching 6 bases. Per germline, CDR1 DFQATT and CDR2 SNEGSKA (reference sequence). V was pared by 0 bases and J by 0 bases, with 20 bases between. The CDR3 totals 18 residues. This chain's CDR3 is CSARDLEGGSTHQETQYF. The DNA of the CDR3 is TGCAGTGCTAGAGATCTTGAGGGGGGTTCGACGCACCAAGAGACCCAGTACTTC.

A few counts support this clonotype. CDR3: CASSDRGGRYNEQFF. CDR3 in DNA: TGTGCCAGCAGCGATCGGGGGGGCCGTTACAATGAGCAGTTCTTC. This chain uses TRBV7-6 with TRBJ2-1, with 8 bases matching TRBD2. V was clipped by 5 bases and J by 4 bases; unmatched bases: 7. The V gene's germline CDR1 is SGHVS and CDR2 FNYEAQ. The CDR3 runs to 15 residues.